Each of the 19 T cell receptor beta chains below was sequenced from the same sample in a study of technical replicates of blood from four donors. Profiling relied on immunoSEQ multiplex PCR, and the TCRdb table lists in-frame clones only, not all of them. The sample carries around 13,000 clones, roughly 94% recorded once. The sequenced sample was PBMCs. These receptors were collected from a human donor in good health.

The rearrangement links TRBV10-1 to TRBJ1-1; 10 bases line up with TRBD1. The germline CDR1 and CDR2 sequences are WNHNN and SYGVQD (reference sequence). CDR3 length equals 16 residues. V was clipped by 3 bases and J by 4 bases; unmatched bases: 8. The CDR3 coding sequence is TGCGCCAGCAGTGACCTCGGGACAGGGGAAGGCACTGAAGCTTTCTTT. This sequence encodes CASSDLGTGEGTEAFF.

The chain employs TRBV2 and TRBJ2-5, with D perhaps matching TRBD1 (5 bases). CDR3 length equals 15 residues. Looked up from germline, CDR1 is SNHLY and CDR2 is FYNNEI. V gave up 6 bases and J gave up 0 bases, with 14 bases separating them. CDR3 DNA sequence: TGTGCCAGCAGGGTAGACAGCCTAAACCAAGAGACCCAGTACTTC. Protein: CASRVDSLNQETQYF.

This clone was seen a handful of times. This CDR3 reads CASSQQAFEAFF. As DNA, the CDR3 is TGTGCCAGCAGTCAACAGGCGTTTGAGGCTTTCTTT. V gene TRBV2 combines with J gene TRBJ1-1; tentative D call: TRBD1 (5 bases). V was clipped by 5 bases and J by 11 bases, with 15 bases between them. CDR3 length equals 12 residues. Germline loops: CDR1 SNHLY, CDR2 FYNNEI. Combining the CDR3 with reference TRBV2 and TRBJ1-1 gives the whole variable domain EPEVTQTPSHQVTQMGQEVILRCVPISNHLYFYWYRQILGQKVEFLVSFYNNEISEKSEIFDDQFSVERPDGSNFTLKIRSTKLEDSAMYFCASSQQAFEAFFGQGTRLTVV.

The J gene is TRBJ1-1, the V gene TRBV5-8; D is ambiguous. V was trimmed by 0 bases and J by 1 base, leaving 7 bases between them. Per germline, CDR1 SGHTS and CDR2 YDEGEE. The CDR3 totals 14 residues. The CDR3 is CASSLDISNTEAFF. The CDR3 DNA is TGTGCCAGCAGCTTGGACATATCGAACACTGAAGCTTTCTTT.

The V call is TRBV5-1, the J call TRBJ2-1; 10 bases are shared with TRBD2. The CDR3 has 15 residues. The junction had 9 bases not matched to a gene; V was cut back by 3 bases and J by 9 bases. CDR1 SGHRS and CDR2 YFSETQ come from the germline V gene. CDR3 sequence: CASSSGLAGVGEQFF. In DNA, the CDR3 is TGCGCCAGCAGCTCGGGGCTAGCGGGAGTGGGTGAGCAGTTCTTC.

CDR3 in amino acids: CASSLAGGLRRSYNEQFF. In nucleotides, the CDR3 is TGTGCCAGCAGCTTAGCGGGAGGGCTCAGGAGGTCCTACAATGAGCAGTTCTTC. The chain couples TRBV13 to TRBJ2-1; 8 nucleotides match TRBD2. CDR1 is PRHDT and CDR2 is FYEKMQ in the germline V gene (reference sequence). Trimming cost V 1 base and J 1 base; bases outside gene matches: 9. The CDR3 contains 18 residues.

J is TRBJ2-7 and V is TRBV27; TRBD2 aligns across 11 bases. Germline CDR1 and CDR2: MNHEY and SMNVEV (reference sequence). This CDR3 is built from 14 residues. V shed 5 bases and J 5 bases; nucleotides not matched to a gene: 5. DNA for the CDR3: TGTGCCAGCAGTGCGACTAGCGGGATCGACGAGCAGTACTTC. It yields the protein CASSATSGIDEQYF.

The chain uses TRBV18 and TRBJ2-3, with TRBD1 as a possible D gene (5 bases). Trimming took 4 bases from V and 2 from J, leaving 10 bases between them. The CDR3 loop spans 14 amino acids. Germline V gene data show CDR1 as KGHSH and CDR2 as LQKENI. CDR3 nucleotides: TGTGCCAGCTCACGCGACAGTGCCACAGATACGCAGTATTTT. Protein: CASSRDSATDTQYF.

The V and J genes are TRBV28 and TRBJ1-1, with TRBD1 identical over 7 bases. V shed 10 bases and J 2 bases; nucleotides not matched to a gene: 4. This CDR3 region has 12 residues. The V gene's germline CDR1 is MDHEN and CDR2 SYDVKM. CDR3 loop: CATRGANTEAFF. The CDR3 DNA reads TGTGCCACCAGGGGGGCAAACACTGAAGCTTTCTTT. Filled out from reference TRBV28 and TRBJ1-1, the complete variable domain reads DVKVTQSSRYLVKRTGEKVFLECVQDMDHENMFWYRQDPGLGLRLIYFSYDVKMKEKGDIPEGYSVSREKKERFSLILESASTNQTSMYLCATRGANTEAFFGQGTRLTVV.

This clone showed up just once. This chain connects TRBV18 to TRBJ1-1; 7 positions match TRBD1. Germline V gives CDR1 KGHSH, CDR2 LQKENI. J gave up 2 bases and V 5 bases, and 8 bases lay outside the gene matches. The CDR3 sequence is 15 residues long. The CDR3 loop reads CASSKGQLINTEAFF. In DNA, the CDR3 is TGTGCCAGCTCAAAGGGACAGTTAATAAACACTGAAGCTTTCTTT.

The V and J genes are TRBV10-1 and TRBJ2-2, with D possibly TRBD2 on 6 matching bases. Trimming shortened V by 4 bases and J by 3 bases, and 9 bases separated the two germline ends. From germline, CDR1 is WNHNN and CDR2 SYGVQD (reference sequence). The CDR3 loop spans 14 amino acids. DNA for the CDR3: TGCGCCAGCAGTGTGGGACTTTACACCGGGGAGCTGTTTTTT. The encoded protein is CASSVGLYTGELFF.

This chain uses TRBV9 with TRBJ2-1; maybe TRBD2 (5 bases). The CDR3 spans 14 residues. V lost 3 bases to trimming and J lost 0 bases, with 7 bases between them. Per the germline V gene, CDR1 is SGDLS and CDR2 is YYNGEE. Written as DNA, the CDR3 is TGTGCCAGCAGCGCGGGAAGCTCCTACAATGAGCAGTTCTTC. Its translation: CASSAGSSYNEQFF.

V gene TRBV7-9 combines with J gene TRBJ2-7; 11 nucleotides align to TRBD2. After removal of 4 bases from V and 3 bases from J, the junction contained 8 bases not matched to a gene. Germline V gives CDR1 SEHNR, CDR2 FQNEAQ (reference sequence). The CDR3 has 16 amino acids. Here the CDR3 DNA reads TGTGCCAGCAGCTCTGGGACTAGCGGATCATTCTACGAGCAGTACTTC. It is translated as CASSSGTSGSFYEQYF.

The CDR3 reads CASSRGAGLETQYF. CDR3 in DNA: TGTGCCAGCAGCCGAGGAGCGGGACTGGAGACCCAGTACTTC. This sequence joins TRBV4-2 and TRBJ2-5, with 7 bases fitting TRBD2. This CDR3 is 14 amino acids long. Germline assignment: CDR1 LGHNA and CDR2 YNFKEQ. The ends lost 4 bases at V and 5 bases at J; junction bases unmatched: 7.

In this sample, this clone turned up once. The V call is TRBV27, the J call TRBJ1-2; 12 bases are a match to TRBD1. Germline CDR1 MNHEY, CDR2 SMNVEV (reference sequence). V trimming: 6 bases; J trimming: 6 bases; junction bases outside the gene matches: 8. CDR3 length equals 15 residues. This CDR3 reads CASRFQGQGANGYTF. CDR3 DNA sequence: TGTGCCAGCAGGTTCCAGGGACAGGGGGCAAATGGCTACACCTTC.

V is TRBV29-1 and J is TRBJ2-7; D is undetermined. Germline V CDR1 and CDR2: SQVTM, ANQGSEA. The CDR3 has 15 residues. V was cut by 3 bases and J by 3 bases, with 18 bases left in between. This chain's CDR3 is CSVDNVGGAYYEQYF. The CDR3, as DNA: TGCAGCGTTGATAATGTTGGCGGAGCTTACTACGAGCAGTACTTC.

This chain joins TRBV6-6 and TRBJ2-3; the D gene is possibly TRBD2 (5 bases). The germline V and J ends were trimmed by 4 bases and 1 base, with 9 bases remaining between them. CDR1 is MNHNY, CDR2 SVGAGI, per germline (reference sequence). This CDR3 contains 14 residues. CDR3 region: CASSSRTRTDTQYF. The DNA of the CDR3 is TGTGCCAGCAGTTCTAGGACTCGCACAGATACGCAGTATTTT.

CDR3 region: CASSDRAARGFGGNQPQHF. In DNA, the CDR3 is TGTGCCAGCAGTGACCGGGCCGCGCGGGGATTCGGGGGCAATCAGCCCCAGCATTTT. V is TRBV6-1 and J is TRBJ1-5; D not resolved. V gave up 3 bases and J gave up 2 bases, with 23 bases separating them. The CDR3 loop spans 19 amino acids. Germline V gives CDR1 MNHNS, CDR2 SASEGT.

This sequence joins TRBV28 and TRBJ2-3, with 8 bases fitting TRBD1. The CDR3 extends over 17 amino acids. From germline, CDR1 is MDHEN and CDR2 SYDVKM. V gave up 8 bases and J gave up 0 bases; unmatched junction bases: 13. CDR3 in amino acids: CASPPSGTGGSTDTQYF. The CDR3 nucleotides read TGTGCCAGCCCACCCTCAGGGACAGGCGGTAGCACAGATACGCAGTATTTT.